This is a list of T cell receptor beta chains from one sample in a study of blood T cell repertoires in COVID-19. TCRdb's copy holds only in-frame clones and misses some; the assay was immunoSEQ multiplex PCR. The sample includes 45,000 to 65,000 clones, about 90% of them seen just once. The sample taken for sequencing was peripheral blood. The receptors originated from a human donor with acute or convalescent COVID-19. The donor label of this sample is uncertain. CDR3s include the opening cysteine and the closing phenylalanine or tryptophan. Each record gives: V gene, J gene, CDR3 protein.

TRBV19	TRBJ1-3	CASSISGGSSGNTIYF
TRBV19	TRBJ2-6	CASHGGYAGANVLTF
TRBV7-9	TRBJ2-5	CASSRSTGGQETQYF
TRBV21-1	TRBJ1-5	CASSKRTVSNQPQHF
TRBV5-7	TRBJ2-7	CASSLGDRGYEQYF
TRBV11-3	TRBJ1-3	CASSAGTGAGGNTIYF
TRBV30	TRBJ2-3	CAWTARGGSGDTQYF
TRBV7-8	TRBJ1-1	CASRPARRGAFF
TRBV6-2/TRBV6-3	TRBJ2-5	CASSRSGGAGGPQETQYF
TRBV27	TRBJ2-5	CANLLAYHAETQYF
TRBV3-1/TRBV3-2	TRBJ2-1	CASSPASSGTEQFF
TRBV6-2/TRBV6-3	TRBJ1-6	CASSSELFRNSPLHF
TRBV29-1	TRBJ1-4	CSVDTSGTGGEKLFF
TRBV29-1	TRBJ2-5	CSVDGHRQETQYF
TRBV28	TRBJ1-6	CASITEGGRSPLHF
TRBV19	TRBJ2-3	CASSRNQGVDTQYF
TRBV19	TRBJ1-5	CASSIGREVQPQHF
TRBV5-1	TRBJ2-1	CASSLARDHYNEQFF
TRBV7-2	TRBJ1-3	CASSFDSSGNTIYF
TRBV5-6	TRBJ2-3	CASSSLGADTQYF
TRBV28	TRBJ2-3	CASGTDRGADTQYF
TRBV6-1	TRBJ1-4	CASSEAGYIEKLFF
TRBV3-1/TRBV3-2	TRBJ2-5	CASSLTAASGRVGETQYF
TRBV19	TRBJ1-1	CASSIEQGAAEAFF
TRBV7-2	TRBJ1-2	CASSSTGDRTIGYTF
TRBV7-8	TRBJ2-5	CASSLSPLQGETQYF
TRBV19	TRBJ2-1	CASSTPWDMRNEQFF